This T cell receptor beta chain was sequenced during a study of immune heterogeneity within non-small cell lung tumors. This clonotype was seen more than once but under ten times. A multiplex PCR containing 32 V primers and 13 J primers was used to amplify TCR beta CDR3. TCRdb reprocessed the multiplex PCR reads with MiXCR, giving one entry per CDR3 protein. The profile covers about 15,000 distinct CDR3 sequences, with 28% appearing a single time and less than 5% taken by the ten largest. Trimming pared 1 base from V and 6 bases from J, leaving 15 bases between. In germline, CDR1 is PRHDT, CDR2 FYEKMQ (reference sequence). The CDR3 length is 16 residues. Bulk tumor gDNA, 550 to 750 ng per sample, served as the TCR template. Several biopsies were collected from each primary tumor during surgery. They were spaced as far apart as possible within the tumor mass. Each patient presented with untreated, newly diagnosed non-small cell lung cancer and received curative surgery.

The chain employs TRBV13 and TRBJ1-4; D gene ambiguous. The specimen sequenced was lung tumor tissue. This receptor was taken from a man aged 35-49 years with non-small cell lung cancer. CDR3 sequence reads: CASSLALSVTDEKLFF. As DNA, the CDR3 is TGTGCCAGCAGCTTAGCCCTCTCCGTGACCGATGAAAAACTGTTTTTT.